The 30 T cell receptor beta chains given below trace back to one sample, sequenced in a study of CD4 T cell repertoires in COVID-19. Repertoires were generated with immunoSEQ multiplex PCR, while TCRdb's copy carries only in-frame clones and drops some. The repertoire holds more than 550 clones, with more than 20% as singletons. Antigen-reactive proliferating T cell lines came from CFSE-labeled cells given autologous monocytes and SARS-CoV-2 spike or nucleoprotein. Their specific antigens are unknown. Here the sequenced sample was central memory CD4+ T cells, cultured in vitro, taken after recovery from COVID-19. The receptors stem from a human donor who had COVID-19.

This clone ranks as large (0.1 to 1%). This rearrangement joins TRBV19 to TRBJ2-2; D unresolved. The CDR3 spans 12 residues. The V gene's germline CDR1 is LNHDA and CDR2 SQIVND (reference sequence). Trimming cost V 9 bases and J 4 bases, with 9 bases left between them. CDR3 nucleotides: TGTGCCAGCTCGCTCGGCACCGGGGAGCTGTTTTTT. It translates to CASSLGTGELFF.

This clone is large in the sample. The rearrangement joins TRBV7-6 to TRBJ2-5, with 9 positions matching TRBD2. The CDR3 has 16 residues. Germline lookup yields CDR1 SGHVS and CDR2 FNYEAQ. J gave up 7 bases and V 4 bases, and 13 bases lay outside the gene matches. The chain's CDR3 is CASSWWAGGPYGTQYF. CDR3 in DNA: TGTGCCAGCAGCTGGTGGGCGGGGGGGCCTTACGGGACCCAGTACTTC.

This clone is classed as large. The chain employs TRBV6-2 or TRBV6-3 and TRBJ2-7; D unclear. The CDR3 runs 16 residues. Germline CDR1 is MNHEY and CDR2 is SVGEGT. V was pared by 2 bases and J by 1 base, with 15 bases between. The CDR3 loop is CASSYGVGQRSYEQYF. The CDR3 DNA reads TGTGCCAGCAGTTACGGTGTGGGTCAGCGTTCCTACGAGCAGTACTTC.

About this clone itself: One junction end does not reproduce the germline sequence, and a read error may be involved. The V call is TRBV6-1, the J call TRBJ2-5; D ambiguous. Germline CDR1 is MNHNS and CDR2 is SASEGT. The CDR3 loop spans 16 amino acids. CDR3 region: CASCDADGTFQETQYF. The DNA for the CDR3 is TGTGCCAGCTGTGATGCCGACGGTACGTTCCAAGAGACCCAGTACTTC.

By its share, this clone is medium-sized. The chain joins TRBV19 to TRBJ2-5; weak D call: TRBD1 (6 bases). The V gene lost 7 bases and the J gene lost 2 bases, with 8 bases spanning the gap. Germline V lookup: CDR1 LNHDA, CDR2 SQIVND (reference sequence). The CDR3 runs to 12 residues. The CDR3 nucleotides read TGTGCCAGTACGGACAGTCAAGAGACCCAGTACTTC. It specifies CASTDSQETQYF.

This clone is medium-sized by share. V gene TRBV5-1 combines with J gene TRBJ2-1; tentatively, D is TRBD2 (6 bases). Germline CDR1 is SGHRS and CDR2 is YFSETQ. The CDR3 spans 13 residues. Trimming cost V 4 bases and J 10 bases, with 15 bases left between them. The CDR3 nucleotides are TGCGCCAGCAGCCCCTCTGGGGCGGGGGAGCAGTTCTTC. It yields the protein CASSPSGAGEQFF.

This clone was seen once. The gene calls are TRBV5-1 and TRBJ1-3; TRBD1 is a possible D gene (5 bases). The CDR3 runs to 13 residues. Germline V lookup: CDR1 SGHRS, CDR2 YFSETQ. V was clipped by 7 bases and J by 3 bases, with 11 bases between them. Here the CDR3 reads CASRRDDGNTIYF. CDR3 sequence (DNA): TGCGCCAGCCGCCGGGACGATGGAAACACCATATATTTT.

This clone was picked up a small number of times. The chain couples TRBV6-6 to TRBJ1-2; D unclear. Trimming removed 11 bases from V and 2 bases from J, with 9 bases in between. Per the germline V gene, CDR1 is MNHNY and CDR2 is SVGAGI (reference sequence). The CDR3 contains 11 residues. CDR3 amino acids: CAANQNYGYTF. The CDR3 coding sequence is TGTGCCGCGAACCAAAACTATGGCTACACCTTC.

By proportion, this clone is medium-sized. This may be a read error, as it is one base from a much larger clone. Other DNA variants within this sample encode the same CDR3. The chain carries TRBV19 and TRBJ1-5, with 8 bases matching TRBD1. J was trimmed by 2 bases and V by 5 bases; bases with no gene match: 2. Germline CDR1 and CDR2: LNHDA and SQIVND (reference sequence). The CDR3 length is 14 residues. In DNA, the CDR3 is TGTGCCAGTAGTGAGACAGGGGGCAATCAGCCCCAGCATTTT. Translating it yields CASSETGGNQPQHF. The variable domain in full, with the rest retrieved from reference TRBV19 and TRBJ1-5, is DGGITQSPKYLFRKEGQNVTLSCEQNLNHDAMYWYRQDPGQGLRLIYYSQIVNDFQKGDIAEGYSVSREKKESFPLTVTSAQKNPTAFYLCASSETGGNQPQHFGDGTRLSIL.

The V and J genes are TRBV11-2 and TRBJ1-1; no clear D. From germline, CDR1 is SGHAT and CDR2 FQNNGV. The CDR3 totals 14 residues. The germline V and J ends were trimmed by 7 bases and 4 bases, with 16 bases remaining between them. CDR3: CASTAGPLGTEAFF. As DNA, the CDR3 is TGTGCCAGCACCGCGGGTCCCCTCGGCACTGAAGCTTTCTTT.

In its sample, this clone is large. The gene calls are TRBV27 and TRBJ2-3, with 7 nucleotides matching TRBD2. Per the germline V gene, CDR1 is MNHEY and CDR2 is SMNVEV (reference sequence). This CDR3 has 14 residues. V shed 9 bases, J shed 0 bases, and the junction held 6 bases outside the gene matches. The CDR3 protein is CASFWTRSTDTQYF. The DNA of the CDR3 is TGTGCCAGTTTTTGGACTAGGAGCACAGATACGCAGTATTTT.

This clone was seen a few times. This chain uses TRBV7-3 with TRBJ2-1, with TRBD1 matching 9 bases. Unmatched junction bases numbered 11, after V lost 5 bases and J lost 6 bases. This CDR3 contains 16 residues. In germline, CDR1 is SGHTA, CDR2 FQGTGA. CDR3 region: CASSPDLLTGGNEQFF. Written as DNA, the CDR3 is TGTGCCAGCAGCCCAGACCTTTTGACAGGGGGCAATGAGCAGTTCTTC. Complete variable domain (other parts from reference TRBV7-3 and TRBJ2-1): GAGVSQTPSNKVTEKGKYVELRCDPISGHTALYWYRQSLGQGPEFLIYFQGTGAADDSGLPNDRFFAVRPEGSVSTLKIQRTERGDSAVYLCASSPDLLTGGNEQFFGPGTRLTVL.

This clone is labeled as large (0.1 to 1%). This chain uses TRBV19 with TRBJ1-1; D is unclear. CDR3 length: 13 amino acids. Germline lookup yields CDR1 LNHDA and CDR2 SQIVND (reference sequence). V was cut by 7 bases and J by 1 base, with 10 bases left in between. The CDR3 loop reads CASNTAGNTEAFF. CDR3 in DNA: TGTGCCAGTAACACCGCGGGGAACACTGAAGCTTTCTTT.

Notes on this clone: With a far larger clone one base away, a read error is the likely cause. Other DNA sequences in the sample encode the same CDR3. The rearrangement links TRBV18 to TRBJ1-2; 11 nucleotides match TRBD1. CDR1 is KGHSH and CDR2 is LQKENI in the germline V gene. The CDR3 spans 15 residues. V was clipped by 0 bases and J by 6 bases; unmatched bases: 3. CDR3 sequence reads: CASSPPGQGEHGYTF. In DNA form, the CDR3 reads TGTGCCAGCTCACCACCGGGACAGGGGGAGCATGGCTACACCTTC.

Relative to its sample, this clone is large. The chain has TRBV27 and TRBJ2-3; the D gene could be TRBD1 or TRBD2 (6 bases each). Germline-derived CDR1 and CDR2 are MNHEY and SMNVEV (reference sequence). V was cut by 3 bases and J by 3 bases, with 13 bases left in between. This CDR3 spans 15 amino acids. The CDR3 reads CASSLEGVGTDTQYF. CDR3 nucleotide sequence: TGTGCCAGCAGTTTGGAGGGGGTTGGGACAGATACGCAGTATTTT.

This clone is large by share. Other DNA sequences in the same sample also yield this CDR3. The gene calls are TRBV19 and TRBJ1-5; TRBD1 agrees at 10 bases. Germline values: CDR1 LNHDA, CDR2 SQIVND (reference sequence). With V trimmed by 6 bases and J by 2 bases, 1 base remained unmatched. CDR3 length equals 14 residues. CDR3 loop: CASRGTGGNQPQHF. The CDR3 DNA is TGTGCCAGTAGGGGGACAGGGGGCAATCAGCCCCAGCATTTT.

The chain employs TRBV20-1 and TRBJ1-2; no clear D. The CDR3 contains 13 residues. Per germline, CDR1 DFQATT and CDR2 SNEGSKA (reference sequence). V lost 3 bases and J 4 bases, leaving 12 bases between the germline ends. The CDR3 protein is CSASSGYSYGYTF. For the CDR3, the DNA is TGCAGTGCTAGTAGCGGGTATAGCTATGGCTACACCTTC.

This clone is classed as medium-sized. The chain has TRBV9 and TRBJ2-2, with 8 positions matching TRBD1. Germline V gives CDR1 SGDLS, CDR2 YYNGEE. This CDR3 region has 16 residues. V lost 0 bases, J lost 4 bases, and 5 bases stayed unmatched. This chain's CDR3 is CASSVVGTGVTGELFF. For the CDR3, the DNA is TGTGCCAGCAGCGTAGTAGGGACAGGCGTCACCGGGGAGCTGTTTTTT.

By proportion, this clone is medium-sized. The V gene is TRBV7-8, the J gene TRBJ1-1; D perhaps matches TRBD1 (5 bases). CDR1 and CDR2 (germline): SGHVS, FQNEAQ. Trimming left V 1 base short and J 1 base short, with 13 bases between. CDR3 length: 16 amino acids. CDR3 amino acids: CASSLGTWGKNTEAFF. The CDR3 DNA is TGTGCCAGCAGCTTAGGGACTTGGGGGAAGAACACTGAAGCTTTCTTT.

This clone has only a few counts. The J gene is TRBJ2-3, the V gene TRBV6-4, with TRBD2 matching over 9 bases. The length of the CDR3 is 18 residues. Germline V gene lookup returns CDR1 MRHNA and CDR2 SNTAGT. V lost 4 bases to trimming and J lost 6 bases; unmatched junction nucleotides: 17. The chain's CDR3 is CASSGDFIAGECVDTQYF. The CDR3 region has the DNA TGTGCCAGCAGTGGGGACTTCATAGCGGGAGAATGTGTGGATACGCAGTATTTT.

This clone is medium-sized by share. This chain uses TRBV6-2 or TRBV6-3 with TRBJ2-3; TRBD2 aligns across 13 bases. V trimming: 2 bases; J trimming: 4 bases; junction bases outside the gene matches: 6. Germline values: CDR1 MNHEY, CDR2 SVGEGT. The CDR3 covers 17 residues. The CDR3 bases are TGTGCCAGCAGTTACATACTAGCGGGGGGGCCCTCAGATACGCAGTATTTT. It encodes CASSYILAGGPSDTQYF.

The chain joins TRBV11-2 to TRBJ1-2, with TRBD1 matching over 7 bases. The trim removed 8 bases at V and 9 bases at J, leaving 12 bases unmatched. Per the germline V gene, CDR1 is SGHAT and CDR2 is FQNNGV. The CDR3 sequence is 13 residues long. The CDR3 protein is CASPPRTGGSYTF. The CDR3, as DNA: TGTGCCAGCCCCCCCCGGACAGGCGGCAGCTACACCTTC. Complete variable domain (other parts from reference TRBV11-2 and TRBJ1-2): EAGVAQSPRYKIIEKRQSVAFWCNPISGHATLYWYQQILGQGPKLLIQFQNNGVVDDSQLPKDRFSAERLKGVDSTLKIQPAKLEDSAVYLCASPPRTGGSYTFGSGTRLTVV.

This clone has just a few counts. The chain has TRBV3-1 (or the pseudogene TRBV3-2) and TRBJ2-7; the D gene is possibly TRBD1 (6 bases). This CDR3 region has 16 residues. V lost 1 base and J lost 2, with 15 bases in between. Germline CDR1 is LGHDT and CDR2 is YNNKEL (reference sequence). CDR3 nucleotides: TGTGCCAGCAGCCAAGGGACAGTCATACTGCCCTACGAGCAGTACGTC. Protein sequence: CASSQGTVILPYEQYV.

This clone qualifies as large. V gene TRBV9 combines with J gene TRBJ1-4; 7 bases fit TRBD1. Germline CDR1 SGDLS, CDR2 YYNGEE. The junction had 8 bases not matched to a gene; V was cut back by 4 bases and J by 5 bases. The CDR3 contains 15 residues. Here the CDR3 DNA reads TGTGCCAGCAGCCTCGGGGACAGTCAAAATGAAAAACTGTTTTTT. Its protein product is CASSLGDSQNEKLFF.

This clone was seen more than once but under ten times. A much bigger clone sits one base away, suggesting this may be a read error. This sample includes further DNA sequences coding for the same CDR3. CDR3 DNA sequence: TGTGCCAGTACCGGGACAGGGGGAAATCAGCCCCAGCATTTT. Its protein is CASTGTGGNQPQHF. This sequence joins TRBV19 and TRBJ1-5; 11 bases agree with TRBD1. Germline V gene sequence: CDR1 LNHDA, CDR2 SQIVND (reference sequence). This CDR3 is 14 amino acids long. V gave up 7 bases and J gave up 4 bases; unmatched junction bases: 3.

About this clone itself: At one of its ends the junction is not consistent with the germline gene, which may arise from a read error. The rearrangement joins TRBV7-3 to TRBJ2-2, with D tentatively TRBD2 (5 bases). CDR3 length: 14 amino acids. Germline V gene data show CDR1 as SGHTA and CDR2 as FQGTGA. The CDR3 DNA reads TGTGCCAGCAGCACGGACGGCCGACACCGGGGAGCTGTTTTT. It yields the protein CASSTDGRHRGAVF.

Judged by abundance, this clone is medium-sized. This chain links TRBV2 with TRBJ2-7; D is undetermined. The CDR3 is 13 residues long. Germline V gene lookup returns CDR1 SNHLY and CDR2 FYNNEI. The V end lost 2 bases, the J end lost 3 bases, and 8 bases lay between the germline ends. The CDR3: CASSERAFYEQYF. The CDR3 bases are TGTGCCAGCAGTGAAAGAGCTTTCTACGAGCAGTACTTC.

In this sample, this clone is hyperexpanded. The chain combines TRBV7-6 with TRBJ2-3; tentative D call: TRBD2 (5 bases). V was trimmed by 5 bases and J by 0 bases, leaving 12 bases between them. Germline CDR1 SGHVS, CDR2 FNYEAQ. This CDR3 is 15 amino acids long. CDR3: CASSPDWKSTDTQYF. CDR3 DNA sequence: TGTGCCAGCAGCCCGGACTGGAAAAGCACAGATACGCAGTATTTT.

This clone was counted between two and nine times. V is TRBV6-5 and J is TRBJ2-7; a possible D gene is TRBD1 (6 bases). V dropped 3 bases and J dropped 2 bases, with 14 bases sitting between them. This CDR3 region has 15 residues. Germline V gene sequence: CDR1 MNHEY, CDR2 SVGAGI. The CDR3 DNA reads as TGTGCCAGCAGTTATTTAACAGGGAATACCTACGAGCAGTACTTC. It encodes CASSYLTGNTYEQYF.

This chain connects TRBV11-3 to TRBJ2-3; D is unclear. Germline V gives CDR1 SGHNT, CDR2 YENEEA. The CDR3 loop spans 14 amino acids. The ends were cut back, 2 bases at V and 3 bases at J, with 9 bases in the middle. The CDR3 region has the DNA TGTGCCAGCAGCTTAACGTCTAGTACAGATACGCAGTATTTT. Its translation: CASSLTSSTDTQYF.